The next 29 T cell receptor beta chains were all read from a single sample in a study of neurological immune-mediated disorders. Time point meaning: longitudinal time-point 1 (baseline). TCRdb reanalysed the 5' RACE reads using MiXCR and keeps one entry per CDR3 protein. Of some 49,000 distinct CDR3 sequences in the sample, 9% to 10% were seen once. Sequencing was performed on PBMCs. All receptors derive from a woman aged 40 to 55 in good health.

This clonotype was observed at least ten times. V gene TRBV10-3 combines with J gene TRBJ2-2, with a weak D call TRBD2 (6 bases). This CDR3 is 13 amino acids long. Germline V gene lookup returns CDR1 ENHRY and CDR2 SYGVKD. V lost 7 bases, J lost 0 bases, and 6 bases lay in between. CDR3 amino acids: CAITGANTGELFF. The CDR3 DNA reads as TGTGCCATCACGGGGGCGAACACCGGGGAGCTGTTTTTT.

Ten or more counts support this clonotype. This rearrangement joins TRBV14 to TRBJ2-3; 7 nucleotides agree with TRBD1. In germline, CDR1 is SGHDN, CDR2 FVKESK. Trimming cost V 6 bases and J 5 bases; bases outside gene matches: 8. CDR3 length: 14 residues. As DNA, the CDR3 is TGTGCCAGCAGGGAGACAGGGTCTGGAGATACGCAGTATTTT. Protein: CASRETGSGDTQYF.

This clonotype was seen repeatedly, ten times or more. The V call is TRBV20-1, the J call TRBJ1-2; TRBD1 matches at 8 bases. CDR1 is DFQATT, CDR2 SNEGSKA, per germline (reference sequence). The J segment lost 7 bases and the V segment lost 6 bases, leaving 10 bases of the junction unmatched. CDR3 length equals 13 residues. This CDR3 reads CSAPTGDIGGYTF. DNA of the CDR3: TGCAGTGCGCCGACAGGGGATATTGGTGGCTACACCTTC.

Many counts were recorded for this clonotype. V and J are TRBV3-1 and TRBJ1-1; a weak D match, TRBD1 (5 bases). CDR1 is LGHDT and CDR2 is YNNKEL in the germline V gene (reference sequence). This CDR3 has 15 residues. Trimming left V 0 bases short and J 6 bases short, with 14 bases between. CDR3 sequence (DNA): TGTGCCAGCAGCCAAGAAGCCGCAAGGGGTGCTGAAGCTTTCTTT. It specifies CASSQEAARGAEAFF.

This clonotype appeared many times. The DNA of the CDR3 is TGTGCCAGCAGCCAAGCGGTGGCGGCACCGATCGAAACGCAGTATTTT. Translation: CASSQAVAAPIETQYF. The chain uses TRBV3-1 and TRBJ2-3; no reliable D call. Trimming shortened V by 1 base and J by 9 bases, and 20 bases separated the two germline ends. Germline loops: CDR1 LGHDT, CDR2 YNNKEL (reference sequence). CDR3 size: 16 residues.

This clonotype was detected ten times or more. J is TRBJ2-1 and V is TRBV9; 10 nucleotides align to TRBD1. With 0 bases clipped from V and 7 bases from J, the junction kept 10 bases outside the gene matches. The CDR3 covers 17 residues. Germline CDR1 SGDLS, CDR2 YYNGEE. CDR3 sequence (DNA): TGTGCCAGCAGCGTAGCTACAGGGGACAGGGGACCTAATGAGCAGTTCTTC. The encoded protein is CASSVATGDRGPNEQFF.

This clonotype was seen ten or more times. The CDR3 loop reads CSARGDSGPWSTEAFF. The CDR3 coding sequence is TGCAGTGCTAGAGGCGACAGTGGTCCGTGGAGCACTGAAGCTTTCTTT. J is TRBJ1-1 and V is TRBV20-1; perhaps TRBD1 as D (5 bases). Trimming left V 1 base short and J 4 bases short, with 19 bases between. Germline values: CDR1 DFQATT, CDR2 SNEGSKA (reference sequence). This CDR3 region has 16 residues.

This clonotype came up many times. This chain connects TRBV27 to TRBJ2-7; no clear D gene. Germline V CDR1 and CDR2: MNHEY, SMNVEV (reference sequence). Trimming shortened V by 6 bases and J by 1 base, and 10 bases separated the two germline ends. The CDR3 contains 13 residues. The CDR3 sequence is CASSSQISYEQYF. The CDR3 nucleotides are TGTGCCAGCAGCTCCCAGATATCCTACGAGCAGTACTTC.

This clonotype showed up many times. The CDR3 reads CASSLFSRGYEQYF. As DNA, the CDR3 is TGTGCCAGCAGCTTGTTCTCGCGTGGCTACGAGCAGTACTTC. The V and J genes are TRBV5-6 and TRBJ2-7; D unclear. The CDR3 consists of 14 residues. The V end lost 1 base, the J end lost 3 bases, and 11 bases lay between the germline ends. Germline-derived CDR1 and CDR2 are SGHDT and YYEEEE.

Concerning this clonotype itself: At one end, the junction sequence differs from germline, possibly due to a read error. V is TRBV20-1 and J is TRBJ1-1; D not resolved. The CDR3 sequence is 14 residues long. Germline CDR1 is DFQATT and CDR2 is SNEGSKA (reference sequence). The CDR3 coding sequence is TGCAGTGCGAGAGAGGGCCCATTCTCCCCCAAAGCTATCTTT. The encoded protein is CSAREGPFSPKAIF.

This clonotype was detected ten times or more. The J gene is TRBJ2-7, the V gene TRBV5-1; 11 nucleotides align to TRBD1. Germline CDR1 and CDR2: SGHRS and YFSETQ. The V and J ends lost 3 bases and 1 base, in that order; junction bases with no gene match: 3. This CDR3 spans 15 amino acids. This CDR3 reads CASSSGTGGSYEQYF. The CDR3 DNA sequence: TGCGCCAGCAGCTCCGGGACAGGGGGTTCCTACGAGCAGTACTTC.

This clonotype was detected ten times or more. V is TRBV5-1 and J is TRBJ1-5; D perhaps matches TRBD1 (5 bases). CDR1 and CDR2 from the germline V gene are SGHRS and YFSETQ. V gave up 5 bases and J gave up 2 bases, with 14 bases separating them. The CDR3 runs 15 residues. The DNA for the CDR3 is TGCGCCAGCAGTTGGGGGGAATACGGCAATCAGCCCCAGCATTTT. This codes for CASSWGEYGNQPQHF.

This clonotype was observed at least ten times. The chain recombines TRBV5-1 with TRBJ2-7, with 8 positions matching TRBD2. V gave up 4 bases and J gave up 2 bases; unmatched junction bases: 14. Germline loops: CDR1 SGHRS, CDR2 YFSETQ. The CDR3 contains 17 residues. CDR3 sequence: CASSTPTSGQGPYEQYF. DNA of the CDR3: TGCGCCAGCAGCACCCCCACTAGCGGCCAGGGACCCTACGAGCAGTACTTC. Looking up the rest from reference TRBV5-1 and TRBJ2-7 gives the full variable domain: KAGVTQTPRYLIKTRGQQVTLSCSPISGHRSVSWYQQTPGQGLQFLFEYFSETQRNKGNFPGRFSGRQFSNSRSEMNVSTLELGDSALYLCASSTPTSGQGPYEQYFGPGTRLTVT.

This clonotype was counted ten times or more. The J gene is TRBJ2-1, the V gene TRBV20-1, with TRBD2 identical over 12 bases. The CDR3 is made up of 14 amino acids. CDR1 is DFQATT and CDR2 is SNEGSKA in the germline V gene (reference sequence). Trimming at V came to 4 bases and at J to 9 bases, leaving 7 bases not matched to a gene. The CDR3: CSATTSGRGGEQFF. DNA of the CDR3: TGCAGTGCTACGACTAGCGGGAGAGGGGGTGAGCAGTTCTTC.

A remark on this clonotype: Being one base from a much bigger clone, this may be a read error. V is TRBV5-6 and J is TRBJ2-7, with D maybe TRBD2 (5 bases). The CDR3 has 16 amino acids. Germline V gene sequence: CDR1 SGHDT, CDR2 YYEEEE. DNA of the CDR3: TGTGCCAGCAGCTTGGCAGGACTCTCGGTTGTCTACGAGCACTACTTC. The encoded protein is CASSLAGLSVVYEHYF.

This clonotype was counted ten times or more. V gene TRBV10-1 combines with J gene TRBJ2-5; unclear D gene. The CDR3 totals 13 residues. CDR1 is WNHNN and CDR2 is SYGVQD in the germline V gene (reference sequence). Trimming removed 4 bases from V and 4 bases from J, with 10 bases in between. The CDR3 here is CASSGMLGETQYF. In DNA, the CDR3 is TGCGCCAGCAGTGGCATGTTGGGAGAGACCCAGTACTTC.

This clonotype was detected ten times or more. The rearrangement links TRBV18 to TRBJ1-1; 10 nucleotides line up with TRBD1. The J segment lost 2 bases and the V segment lost 3 bases, leaving 12 bases of the junction unmatched. The CDR3 consists of 18 residues. CDR1 and CDR2 (germline): KGHSH, LQKENI. The chain's CDR3 is CASSPLGVRQGANTEAFF. The CDR3 DNA reads as TGTGCCAGCTCACCCCTGGGAGTTAGACAGGGGGCTAACACTGAAGCTTTCTTT.

There are many counts of this clonotype. The rearrangement joins TRBV5-1 to TRBJ1-2; 10 bases are shared with TRBD1. The CDR3 length is 12 residues. The V and J ends lost 8 bases and 9 bases, in that order; junction bases with no gene match: 7. Germline V gene lookup returns CDR1 SGHRS and CDR2 YFSETQ. The CDR3 sequence is CASKTGGMSYTF. CDR3 sequence (DNA): TGCGCCAGTAAGACAGGGGGCATGAGCTACACCTTC.

This clonotype was seen many times. V and J are TRBV9 and TRBJ1-2, with D perhaps matching TRBD1 (6 bases). The germline CDR1 and CDR2 sequences are SGDLS and YYNGEE. This CDR3 has 15 amino acids. Trimming took off 1 base at V and 2 bases at J, with 12 bases between the two ends. This CDR3 is CASSVQGSSNYGYTF. The CDR3 coding sequence is TGTGCCAGCAGCGTACAGGGGAGTTCCAACTATGGCTACACCTTC.

This clonotype occurred many times. V is TRBV3-1 and J is TRBJ2-5; D is undetermined. Trimming removed 0 bases from V and 2 bases from J, with 22 bases in between. CDR3 length: 19 residues. Per the germline V gene, CDR1 is LGHDT and CDR2 is YNNKEL (reference sequence). CDR3 nucleotide sequence: TGTGCCAGCAGCCAAGAAAGCTCCAGATTACCCCTTTTTCAAGAGACCCAGTACTTC. Translation gives CASSQESSRLPLFQETQYF.

This clonotype was seen ten or more times. V is TRBV12-3 or TRBV12-4 and J is TRBJ1-3; D not certain. The V end was cut by 7 bases, the J end by 0 bases, with 10 bases between. The CDR3 sequence is 14 residues long. The CDR3 is CASTHSYSGNTIYF. The CDR3 DNA is TGTGCCAGCACCCACAGTTACTCTGGAAACACCATATATTTT.

The table lists this clonotype with many counts. The gene calls are TRBV5-1 and TRBJ1-1; D remains unclear. This CDR3 spans 14 amino acids. The germline gives CDR1 SGHRS, CDR2 YFSETQ. Trimming took off 4 bases at V and 1 base at J, with 11 bases between the two ends. CDR3 nucleotide sequence: TGCGCCAGCAGCCCCCCCAACAGGAACACTGAAGCTTTCTTT. Residues: CASSPPNRNTEAFF.

This clonotype was observed at least ten times. This sequence joins TRBV12-3 or TRBV12-4 and TRBJ1-3; D unclear. This CDR3 is 17 amino acids long. Trimming took off 6 bases at V and 5 bases at J, with 23 bases between the two ends. DNA for the CDR3: TGTGCCAGCAGCCCTCGGATCGGGGTCGCCAACCGAAACACCATATATTTT. Translated, it gives CASSPRIGVANRNTIYF.

This chain connects TRBV18 to TRBJ2-5, with D perhaps TRBD1 (6 bases). This CDR3 is built from 15 residues. Germline V CDR1 and CDR2: KGHSH, LQKENI. The V gene lost 2 bases and the J gene lost 5 bases, with 15 bases spanning the gap. In DNA form, the CDR3 reads TGTGCCAGCTCACCAGGAACAGGGCCGATTGAGACCCAGTACTTC. Translating it yields CASSPGTGPIETQYF.

This clonotype was counted many times. The V and J genes are TRBV5-1 and TRBJ1-1; TRBD1 agrees at 8 bases. The junction had 8 bases not matched to a gene; V was cut back by 0 bases and J by 7 bases. Germline lookup yields CDR1 SGHRS and CDR2 YFSETQ. The CDR3 covers 15 residues. The CDR3 is CASSLVGRGHGEAFF. CDR3 sequence (DNA): TGCGCCAGCAGCTTGGTGGGCAGGGGGCATGGTGAAGCTTTCTTT.

This clonotype was seen many times. The chain recombines TRBV9 with TRBJ2-2; D gene uncertain. Between the trimmed V and J ends, which lost 2 bases and 2 bases, there was a span of 7 bases. CDR1 and CDR2 from the germline V gene are SGDLS and YYNGEE. CDR3 size: 14 residues. In DNA, the CDR3 is TGTGCCAGCAGCGTTGCCCCTAACACCGGGGAGCTGTTTTTT. Its translation: CASSVAPNTGELFF.

This clonotype occurred many times. The J gene is TRBJ1-3, the V gene TRBV10-3; the D is unclear. The CDR3 covers 15 residues. Trimming took off 4 bases at V and 0 bases at J, with 10 bases between the two ends. Looked up from germline, CDR1 is ENHRY and CDR2 is SYGVKD. The CDR3 sequence is CAISGNFNSGNTIYF. CDR3 bases: TGTGCCATCAGTGGTAATTTTAACTCTGGAAACACCATATATTTT.

This clonotype was seen at least ten times. The chain joins TRBV6-5 to TRBJ2-2, with TRBD2 identical over 7 bases. After removal of 6 bases from V and 4 bases from J, the junction contained 8 bases not matched to a gene. The CDR3 loop spans 15 amino acids. Germline CDR1 and CDR2: MNHEY and SVGAGI. In DNA, the CDR3 is TGTGCCAGCAGCCCCCGGGGGGTTCGCACCGGGGAGCTGTTTTTT. Translation gives CASSPRGVRTGELFF.

This clonotype was seen many times. In nucleotides, the CDR3 is TGTGCCAGCAGTTTACGGACAGGGGGCGCGGGCGAGCAGTACTTC. Translation: CASSLRTGGAGEQYF. V gene TRBV12-3 or TRBV12-4 combines with J gene TRBJ2-7; TRBD1 matches at 11 bases. The J segment lost 6 bases and the V segment lost 2 bases, leaving 6 bases of the junction unmatched. The CDR3 runs to 15 residues.